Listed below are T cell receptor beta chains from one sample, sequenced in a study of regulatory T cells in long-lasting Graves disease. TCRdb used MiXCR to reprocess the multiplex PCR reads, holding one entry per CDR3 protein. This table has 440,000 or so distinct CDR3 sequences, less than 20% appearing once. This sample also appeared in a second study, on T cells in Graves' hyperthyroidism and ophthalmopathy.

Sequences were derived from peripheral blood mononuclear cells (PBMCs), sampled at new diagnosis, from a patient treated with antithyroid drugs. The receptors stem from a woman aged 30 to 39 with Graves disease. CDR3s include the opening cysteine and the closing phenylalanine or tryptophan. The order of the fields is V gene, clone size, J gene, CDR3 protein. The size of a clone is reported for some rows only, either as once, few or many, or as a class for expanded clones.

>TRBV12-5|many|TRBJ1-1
CASGLAQTENTEAFF
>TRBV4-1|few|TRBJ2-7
CASTPGASGSYEQYF
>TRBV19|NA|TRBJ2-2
CASSTYPGQGTTGELFF
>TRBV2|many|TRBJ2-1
CASSPMTSGDGEQFF
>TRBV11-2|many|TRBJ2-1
CASSLSVSYNEQFF
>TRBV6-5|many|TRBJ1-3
CASSYGQGNTIYF
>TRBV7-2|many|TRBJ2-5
CASSSPRQAMKTQYF
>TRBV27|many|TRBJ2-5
CASSLASWETQYF
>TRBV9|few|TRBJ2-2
CASSVRGLAGVTGELFF
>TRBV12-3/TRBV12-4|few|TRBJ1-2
CAGRGTGATPNYGYTF
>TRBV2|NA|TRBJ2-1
CASSITGQAYNEQFF
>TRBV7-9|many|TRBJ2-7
CASSYNPSDEQYF
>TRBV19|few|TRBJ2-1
CASSLSPVARPYNEQFF
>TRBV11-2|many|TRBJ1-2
CASSSILQGVRQGYTF
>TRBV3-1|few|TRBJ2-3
CASSQDSGTSGRIDTQYF
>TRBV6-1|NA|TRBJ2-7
CASNDSDAPNLGEQYF
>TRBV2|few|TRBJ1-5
CASSTTGYSNQPQHF
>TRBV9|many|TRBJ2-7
CASSVVSGQGEQYF
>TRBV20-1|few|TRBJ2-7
CSADGPTGGFLACEQYF
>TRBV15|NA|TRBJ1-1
CATSRDFRTGLTEAFF
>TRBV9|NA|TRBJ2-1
CASSVGGSGRNEQFF
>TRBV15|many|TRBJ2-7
CATSREYTAYEQYF
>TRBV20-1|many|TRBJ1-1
CSAGDRGNTEAFF
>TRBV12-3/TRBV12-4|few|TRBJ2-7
CASSPLPGTNYEQYF
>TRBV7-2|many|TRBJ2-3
CASTGTSGTDTQYF
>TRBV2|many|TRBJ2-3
CASSEAQGGGTDTQYF
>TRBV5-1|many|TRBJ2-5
CASSLGGTNNQETQYF
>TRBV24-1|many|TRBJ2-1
CATSDPDRGLSSYNEQFF
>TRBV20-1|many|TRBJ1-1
CSARDPAGSTVEAFF
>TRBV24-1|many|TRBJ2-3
CATSHTGASGMTDTQYF
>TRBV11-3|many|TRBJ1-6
CASSYRAKGDSLHF